The 26 T cell receptor beta chains in this list originate from one sample, sequenced in a study of sequential checkpoint blockade in melanoma. Treatment in this sample: randomized to nivolumab then ipilimumab (arm A) or the reverse (arm B). TCRdb keeps only in-frame clones here, not all; method: immunoSEQ multiplex PCR. The sample carries about 18,000 clones, over 55% recorded once. Sequences were derived from CD8+ T cells sorted from blood (inferred from file names), sampled from a patient given nivolumab and ipilimumab in sequence. Receptors were obtained from a human donor with melanoma.

The chain carries TRBV7-9 and TRBJ1-2; D unresolved. The CDR3 is 15 amino acids. Looked up from germline, CDR1 is SEHNR and CDR2 is FQNEAQ (reference sequence). V was cut by 5 bases and J by 4 bases, with 17 bases left in between. CDR3 DNA: TGTGCCAGCAGCCCCCCCCCTAACCAATCCTATGGCTACACCTTC. Its translation is CASSPPPNQSYGYTF. Together with reference TRBV7-9 and TRBJ1-2, the CDR3 gives the full variable domain: DTGVSQNPRHKITKRGQNVTFRCDPISEHNRLYWYRQTLGQGPEFLTYFQNEAQLEKSRLLSDRFSAERPKGSFSTLEIQRTEQGDSAMYLCASSPPPNQSYGYTFGSGTRLTVV.

The chain links TRBV29-1 to TRBJ1-1; 9 bases align to TRBD1. The CDR3 is 12 amino acids. Germline V gene lookup returns CDR1 SQVTM and CDR2 ANQGSEA. V lost 6 bases to trimming and J lost 5 bases; unmatched junction nucleotides: 4. CDR3 nucleotides: TGCAGCGTACCAGACAGGGGGACTGAAGCTTTCTTT. Translated: CSVPDRGTEAFF.

The chain has TRBV4-1 and TRBJ1-1; maybe TRBD1 (5 bases). The CDR3 loop spans 15 amino acids. Germline loops: CDR1 MGHRA, CDR2 YSYEKL. The V gene lost 1 base and the J gene lost 7 bases, with 16 bases spanning the gap. The CDR3 protein is CASSQAPPPGGEAFF. In DNA, the CDR3 is TGCGCCAGCAGCCAAGCCCCTCCCCCGGGGGGTGAAGCTTTCTTT.

The rearrangement joins TRBV27 to TRBJ1-5; D possibly corresponds to TRBD1 (6 bases). This CDR3 is built from 14 residues. CDR1 and CDR2 (germline): MNHEY, SMNVEV (reference sequence). With 7 bases removed from V and 4 bases from J, the gap between germline ends came to 14 bases. The CDR3 protein is CASKQGTANQPQHF. The CDR3, as DNA: TGTGCCAGCAAACAGGGCACCGCGAATCAGCCCCAGCATTTT.

The chain uses TRBV13 and TRBJ1-2; 8 bases are a match to TRBD1. The trim removed 5 bases at V and 2 bases at J, leaving 4 bases unmatched. The CDR3 loop spans 14 amino acids. Germline CDR1 PRHDT, CDR2 FYEKMQ (reference sequence). The CDR3 sequence: CASSLGQGNYGYTF. The CDR3 nucleotides read TGTGCCAGCAGCCTCGGACAGGGCAACTATGGCTACACCTTC.

The genes are TRBV28 and TRBJ1-1, with TRBD1 matching 9 bases. From germline, CDR1 is MDHEN and CDR2 SYDVKM. The CDR3 runs 17 residues. J lost 0 bases, V lost 1 base, and 6 bases had no gene match. The CDR3 DNA sequence: TGTGCCAGCAGTTTATTGGACAGGGGCGCCATGAACACTGAAGCTTTCTTT. Protein product: CASSLLDRGAMNTEAFF.

This CDR3 is CASSVSRDRRNEQFF. Here the CDR3 DNA reads TGTGCCAGCAGTGTCAGTCGGGACAGACGCAATGAGCAGTTCTTC. The genes are TRBV2 and TRBJ2-1, with 7 bases that match TRBD1. This CDR3 comprises 15 residues. J gave up 6 bases and V 4 bases, and 9 bases lay outside the gene matches. CDR1 is SNHLY, CDR2 FYNNEI, per germline.

The gene calls are TRBV7-3 and TRBJ1-1; D gene unclear. V lost 4 bases and J lost 4, with 7 bases in between. The length of the CDR3 is 12 residues. Per germline, CDR1 SGHTA and CDR2 FQGTGA. CDR3 in DNA: TGTGCCAGCAGCTACCTAGGCACTGAAGCTTTCTTT. It specifies CASSYLGTEAFF.

This chain uses TRBV7-9 with TRBJ2-2; a weak D match, TRBD2 (6 bases). V dropped 5 bases and J dropped 3 bases, with 16 bases sitting between them. This CDR3 spans 16 amino acids. In germline, CDR1 is SEHNR, CDR2 FQNEAQ (reference sequence). For the CDR3, the DNA is TGTGCCAGCAGCGCCGGAGGGGCAATCTACACCGGGGAGCTGTTTTTT. This gives the protein CASSAGGAIYTGELFF.

CDR3 nucleotide sequence: TGTGCCAGCAGTGGGGCGGGAGCCCGTGAGCAGTACTTC. It encodes CASSGAGAREQYF. The chain has TRBV2 and TRBJ2-7, with 7 bases aligning to TRBD2. This CDR3 region has 13 residues. In germline, CDR1 is SNHLY, CDR2 FYNNEI. Trimming took 4 bases from V and 7 from J; bases not matched to a gene: 7.

This clone appeared once. The chain joins TRBV18 to TRBJ1-2, with TRBD1 as a possible D gene (5 bases). Germline loops: CDR1 KGHSH, CDR2 LQKENI. The ends were cut back, 0 bases at V and 4 bases at J, with 12 bases in the middle. This CDR3 spans 15 amino acids. CDR3 nucleotides: TGTGCCAGCTCACCACCAGAGGGGAGGGGCTATGGCTACACCTTC. Translation: CASSPPEGRGYGYTF. Looking up the rest from reference TRBV18 and TRBJ1-2 gives the full variable domain: NAGVMQNPRHLVRRRGQEARLRCSPMKGHSHVYWYRQLPEEGLKFMVYLQKENIIDESGMPKERFSAEFPKEGPSILRIQQVVRGDSAAYFCASSPPEGRGYGYTFGSGTRLTVV.

The genes are TRBV6-1 and TRBJ1-5; 7 nucleotides agree with TRBD1. CDR1 is MNHNS and CDR2 is SASEGT in the germline V gene. The CDR3 runs 17 residues. After removal of 3 bases from V and 1 base from J, the junction contained 9 bases not matched to a gene. The chain's CDR3 is CASSDKSTGRSNQPQHF. The CDR3 DNA sequence: TGTGCCAGCAGTGATAAGTCGACAGGGCGCAGCAATCAGCCCCAGCATTTT.

The chain joins TRBV9 to TRBJ2-7; 9 bases map to TRBD1. This CDR3 has 14 amino acids. J was trimmed by 4 bases and V by 4 bases; bases with no gene match: 6. Germline assignment: CDR1 SGDLS and CDR2 YYNGEE. CDR3 coding DNA: TGTGCCAGCAGCCCCTGGGACAGGGCATACGAGCAGTACTTC. Its protein product is CASSPWDRAYEQYF.

The chain employs TRBV7-8 and TRBJ1-6, with a possible D match to TRBD1 (5 bases). Trimming took off 5 bases at V and 8 bases at J, with 16 bases between the two ends. CDR1 is SGHVS, CDR2 FQNEAQ, per germline. This CDR3 region has 15 residues. In DNA form, the CDR3 reads TGTGCCAGCAGCGGGAACAGGTTATTCGATTCACCCCTCCACTTT. Residues: CASSGNRLFDSPLHF.

The chain uses TRBV7-8 and TRBJ1-5, with D possibly matching TRBD1 (5 bases). This CDR3 region has 16 residues. V lost 0 bases, J lost 0 bases, and 9 bases lay in between. Germline values: CDR1 SGHVS, CDR2 FQNEAQ. The chain's CDR3 is CASSLAWGSSNQPQHF. For the CDR3, the DNA is TGTGCCAGCAGCTTAGCGTGGGGCAGTAGCAATCAGCCCCAGCATTTT.

This clone was found once. The V and J genes are TRBV7-9 and TRBJ2-7; a weak D match, TRBD1 (6 bases). The CDR3 extends over 17 amino acids. V lost 3 bases, J lost 2 bases, and 20 bases lay in between. Germline CDR1 reads SEHNR; CDR2 reads FQNEAQ (reference sequence). CDR3 sequence: CASSLPTSGQLTYEQYF. For the CDR3, the DNA is TGTGCCAGCAGCTTGCCCACATCCGGACAGCTGACCTACGAGCAGTACTTC.

The rearrangement uses TRBV2 and TRBJ2-7; 7 positions agree with TRBD1. Germline-derived CDR1 and CDR2 are SNHLY and FYNNEI. J was trimmed by 2 bases and V by 6 bases; bases with no gene match: 7. The CDR3 consists of 14 residues. The CDR3 region is CASSPRDSPYEQYF. The DNA of the CDR3 is TGTGCCAGCAGCCCCCGGGACAGCCCCTACGAGCAGTACTTC.

The chain carries TRBV30 and TRBJ2-7, with 10 bases aligning to TRBD1. Germline V gene data show CDR1 as GTSNPN and CDR2 as SVGIG (reference sequence). This CDR3 is 14 amino acids long. J gave up 3 bases and V 2 bases, and 4 bases lay outside the gene matches. The CDR3 region has the DNA TGTGCCTGGAGTTGGGGACAGGGGTACTACGAGCAGTACTTC. This gives the protein CAWSWGQGYYEQYF.

This clone occurred a few times. The rearrangement links TRBV14 to TRBJ1-2, with D uncertain. Trimming took 6 bases from V and 1 from J, leaving 9 bases between them. The length of the CDR3 is 13 residues. CDR1 SGHDN and CDR2 FVKESK come from the germline V gene. Written as DNA, the CDR3 is TGTGCCAGCAGTCAACACAGTAACTATGGCTACACCTTC. Its translation is CASSQHSNYGYTF.

CDR3 sequence (DNA): TGTGCCAGTAGTATGGCCAGCGGGAGGTACACCGGGGAGCTGTTTTTT. Protein sequence: CASSMASGRYTGELFF. The V call is TRBV19, the J call TRBJ2-2; 9 nucleotides agree with TRBD2. The CDR3 sequence is 16 residues long. The junction had 5 bases not matched to a gene; V was cut back by 3 bases and J by 3 bases. Looked up from germline, CDR1 is LNHDA and CDR2 is SQIVND (reference sequence).

CDR3 in DNA: TGTGCCAGCAGTGACAACTCTGGGGCCAACGTCCTGACTTTC. Protein: CASSDNSGANVLTF. The rearrangement uses TRBV6-5 and TRBJ2-6; D is unresolved. Trimming took 5 bases from V and 0 from J, leaving 5 bases between them. This CDR3 comprises 14 residues. Looked up from germline, CDR1 is MNHEY and CDR2 is SVGAGI.

The rearrangement uses TRBV27 and TRBJ2-3, with 16 bases identical to TRBD2. The trim removed 5 bases at V and 5 bases at J, leaving 7 bases unmatched. CDR3 size: 17 residues. Germline V gene data show CDR1 as MNHEY and CDR2 as SMNVEV (reference sequence). For the CDR3, the DNA is TGTGCCAGCAGTCCCGGGACTAGCGGGAGGGCCGTAGATACGCAGTATTTT. It specifies CASSPGTSGRAVDTQYF.

This chain joins TRBV28 and TRBJ2-7; 10 bases match TRBD1. CDR1 is MDHEN, CDR2 SYDVKM, per germline. The CDR3 consists of 14 residues. Trimming cost V 7 bases and J 7 bases; bases outside gene matches: 10. The DNA of the CDR3 is TGTGCCAGCACCACCGTTGGACAGGGGGAAGAGCAGTACTTC. Translated, it gives CASTTVGQGEEQYF.

CDR3 bases: TGTGCCAGCAGCTTAGAGGGGGATAATCAGCCCCAGCATTTT. Amino acid sequence: CASSLEGDNQPQHF. V and J are TRBV7-6 and TRBJ1-5; D possibly corresponds to TRBD1 (6 bases). Germline V CDR1 and CDR2: SGHVS, FNYEAQ. V gave up 1 base and J gave up 4 bases, with 8 bases separating them. The CDR3 runs 14 residues.

The rearrangement uses TRBV5-6 and TRBJ2-7, with TRBD1 matching 8 bases. Trimming at V came to 2 bases and at J to 3 bases, leaving 4 bases not matched to a gene. CDR1 is SGHDT and CDR2 is YYEEEE in the germline V gene. The CDR3 is made up of 14 amino acids. The CDR3 is CASSFARGLYEQYF. CDR3 DNA sequence: TGTGCCAGCAGCTTCGCCAGGGGGCTCTACGAGCAGTACTTC.

The chain joins TRBV27 to TRBJ2-7, with D possibly being TRBD2 (6 bases). The CDR3 runs to 13 residues. Deletions cut 3 bases from V and 3 bases from J, with 9 bases between. Germline V gene sequence: CDR1 MNHEY, CDR2 SMNVEV (reference sequence). The CDR3 coding sequence is TGTGCCAGCAGTTTGGGTAGCGGCTACGAGCAGTACTTC. Residues: CASSLGSGYEQYF.